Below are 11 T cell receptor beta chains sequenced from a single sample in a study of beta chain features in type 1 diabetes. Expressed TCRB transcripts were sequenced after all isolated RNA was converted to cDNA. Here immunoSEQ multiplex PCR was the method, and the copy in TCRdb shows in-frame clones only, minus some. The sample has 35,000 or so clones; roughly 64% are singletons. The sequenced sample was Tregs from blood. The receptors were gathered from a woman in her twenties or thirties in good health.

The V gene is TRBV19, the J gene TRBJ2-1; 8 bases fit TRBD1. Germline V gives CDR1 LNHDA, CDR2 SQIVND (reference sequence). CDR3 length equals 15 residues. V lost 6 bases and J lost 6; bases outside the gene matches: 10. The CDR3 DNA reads TGTGCCAGTAGGGTACAGGGGGTTTCAGTCAATGAGCAGTTCTTC. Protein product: CASRVQGVSVNEQFF.

CDR3 nucleotide sequence: TGTGCCAGCAGCTTAAGTCCAGGGGGGCAATACAATGAGCAGTTCTTC. This codes for CASSLSPGGQYNEQFF. The chain links TRBV7-3 to TRBJ2-1; TRBD1 is a possible D gene (7 bases). Trimming pared 1 base from V and 4 bases from J, leaving 14 bases between. Germline V gene data show CDR1 as SGHTA and CDR2 as FQGTGA. This CDR3 has 16 residues.

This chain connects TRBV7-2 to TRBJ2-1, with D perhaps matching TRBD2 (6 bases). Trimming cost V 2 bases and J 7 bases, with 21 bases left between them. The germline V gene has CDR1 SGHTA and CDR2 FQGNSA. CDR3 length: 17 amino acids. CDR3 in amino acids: CASSLTSVGSLRNEQFF. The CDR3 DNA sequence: TGTGCCAGCAGCTTAACCTCTGTCGGGAGCTTGAGAAATGAGCAGTTCTTC.

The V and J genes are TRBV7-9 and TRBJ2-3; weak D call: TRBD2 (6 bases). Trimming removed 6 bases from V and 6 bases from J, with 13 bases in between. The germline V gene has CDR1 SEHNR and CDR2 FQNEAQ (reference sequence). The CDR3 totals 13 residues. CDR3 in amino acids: CASRGGGRDTQYF. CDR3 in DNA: TGTGCCAGCAGGGGCGGAGGGAGGGATACGCAGTATTTT.

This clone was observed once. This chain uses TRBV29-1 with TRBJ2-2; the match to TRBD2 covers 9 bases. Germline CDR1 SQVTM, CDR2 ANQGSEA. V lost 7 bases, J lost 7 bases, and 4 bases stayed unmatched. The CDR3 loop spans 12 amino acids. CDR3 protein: CSAEAGGGELFF. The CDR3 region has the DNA TGCAGCGCCGAAGCGGGAGGCGGGGAGCTGTTTTTT.

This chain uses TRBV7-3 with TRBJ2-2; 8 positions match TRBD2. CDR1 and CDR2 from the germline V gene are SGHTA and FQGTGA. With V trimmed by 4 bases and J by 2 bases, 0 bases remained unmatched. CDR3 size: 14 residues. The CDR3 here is CASSWTSNTGELFF. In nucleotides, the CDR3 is TGTGCCAGCAGCTGGACTAGCAACACCGGGGAGCTGTTTTTT.

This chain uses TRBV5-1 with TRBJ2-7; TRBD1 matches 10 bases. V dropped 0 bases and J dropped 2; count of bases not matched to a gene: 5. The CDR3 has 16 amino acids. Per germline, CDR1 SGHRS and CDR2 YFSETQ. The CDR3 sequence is CASSLAGTGVTYEQYF. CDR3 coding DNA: TGCGCCAGCAGCTTGGCCGGGACAGGGGTTACCTACGAGCAGTACTTC.

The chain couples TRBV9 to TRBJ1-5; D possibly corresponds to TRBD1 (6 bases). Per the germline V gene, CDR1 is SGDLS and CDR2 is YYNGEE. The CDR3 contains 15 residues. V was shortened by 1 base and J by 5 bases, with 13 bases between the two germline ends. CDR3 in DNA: TGTGCCAGCAGCGTAAGCGGGGGCAGTCATCAGCCCCAGCATTTT. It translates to CASSVSGGSHQPQHF.

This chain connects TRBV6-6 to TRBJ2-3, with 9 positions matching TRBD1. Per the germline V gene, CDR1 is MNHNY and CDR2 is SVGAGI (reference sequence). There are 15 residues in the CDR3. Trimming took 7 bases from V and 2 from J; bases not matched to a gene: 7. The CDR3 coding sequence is TGTGCCAGCACTACCGGGACAGGGTTCACAGATACGCAGTATTTT. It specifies CASTTGTGFTDTQYF.

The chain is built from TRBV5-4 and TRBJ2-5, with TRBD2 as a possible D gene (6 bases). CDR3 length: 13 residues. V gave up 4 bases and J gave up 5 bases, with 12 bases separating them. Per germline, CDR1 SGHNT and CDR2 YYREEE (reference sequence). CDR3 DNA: TGTGCCAGCAGCCTCGGAGGGAAGGAGACCCAGTACTTC. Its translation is CASSLGGKETQYF.

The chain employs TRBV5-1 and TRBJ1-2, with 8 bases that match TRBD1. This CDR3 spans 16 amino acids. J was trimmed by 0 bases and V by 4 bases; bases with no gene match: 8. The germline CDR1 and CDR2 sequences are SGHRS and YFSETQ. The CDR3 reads CASSVGQALANYGYTF. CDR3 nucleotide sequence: TGCGCCAGCAGCGTGGGACAGGCTCTAGCTAACTATGGCTACACCTTC.